This T cell receptor (beta chain) appears in the sequencing data of a study of neurological immune-mediated disorders. Study outcomes and limitations: None of the CDR3 amino acid sequences found in expanded clones was shared across subjects. This suggests that the TCR-beta repertoires were private in all groups.

The cDNA came from 5'RACE with 10-nucleotide random UMIs. TCRdb called the 5' RACE reads again in MiXCR, with one record for every CDR3 protein. The profile shows some 21,000 distinct CDR3 sequences, over 12% of them singletons. This clonotype was recorded at least ten times. What it binds is unknown. This CDR3 comprises 14 residues. V was cut by 4 bases and J by 6 bases, with 13 bases left in between. Germline lookup yields CDR1 ENHRY and CDR2 SYGVKD. Source material: PBMCs. The TCR sequence derives from a female donor with HTLV-1-associated myelopathy (HAM/TSP). The V and J genes are TRBV10-3 and TRBJ2-1; D unresolved. The CDR3 here is CAISGGGVLNEQFF. In DNA form, the CDR3 reads TGTGCCATCAGTGGAGGTGGGGTACTCAATGAGCAGTTCTTC.